This T cell receptor beta chain was found in a study of spatial heterogeneity in lung cancer. About the research overall: Patients with untreated early-stage non-small cell lung cancer, numbering around 72, were the donors. General observations from the study: There were more appearances of ubiquitous expanded tumor TCRs in blood at resection than at follow-up.

This clonotype counts as medium-sized (0.01 to 0.1%). Its specificity is unknown. MiXCR, run by TCRdb on the 5' RACE reads, gives a single entry per CDR3 protein. The repertoire holds around 47,000 distinct CDR3 sequences, with under 8% as singletons. CDR3 length: 13 amino acids. V was pared by 0 bases and J by 2 bases, with 3 bases between. Germline V gene data show CDR1 as SGHRS and CDR2 as YFSETQ. Time point meaning: blood at routine non-recurrence follow-up after resection. From tumor, nontumor lung or frozen PBMC, whole RNA was taken unsorted for sequencing. The source was PBMCs, collected at follow-up. This sequence joins TRBV5-1 and TRBJ2-1; D is ambiguous. This receptor was obtained from a female donor with early-stage non-small cell lung cancer. CDR3 residues: CASSLVAYNEQFF. CDR3 coding DNA: TGCGCCAGCAGCTTGGTTGCCTACAATGAGCAGTTCTTC.